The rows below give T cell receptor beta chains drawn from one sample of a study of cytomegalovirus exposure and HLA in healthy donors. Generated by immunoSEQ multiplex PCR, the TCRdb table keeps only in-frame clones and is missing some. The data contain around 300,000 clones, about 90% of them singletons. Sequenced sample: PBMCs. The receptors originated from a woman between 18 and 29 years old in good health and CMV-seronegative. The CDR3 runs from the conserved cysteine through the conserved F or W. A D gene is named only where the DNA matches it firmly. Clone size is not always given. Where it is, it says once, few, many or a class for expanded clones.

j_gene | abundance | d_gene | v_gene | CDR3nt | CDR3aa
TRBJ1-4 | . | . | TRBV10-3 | TGTGCCATCAGTGAATTCTTGAATGAAAAACTGTTTTTT | CAISEFLNEKLFF
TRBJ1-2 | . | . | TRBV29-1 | TGCAGCGTTGGCGGAGGCCATGGCTACACCTTC | CSVGGGHGYTF
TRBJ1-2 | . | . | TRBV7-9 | TGTGCCAGCAGCTTAGAGGCGGGTTTGGGCTACACCTTC | CASSLEAGLGYTF
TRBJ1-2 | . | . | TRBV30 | TGTGCCTGGAGCGCCCGACAGGTTTTCTTC | CAWSARQVFF
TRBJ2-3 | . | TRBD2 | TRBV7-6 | TGTGCCAGCAGCACTACTCCCGGGACTAGCACTCGCACAGATACGCAGTATTTT | CASSTTPGTSTRTDTQYF
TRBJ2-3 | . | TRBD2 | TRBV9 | TGTGCCAGCAGCGTAGGGGCATTAGCGGGGGGGCCAATAGATACGCAGTATTTT | CASSVGALAGGPIDTQYF
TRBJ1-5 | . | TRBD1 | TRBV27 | TGTGCCAGCACCCCAAACAGGGGTCAGCCCCAGCATTTT | CASTPNRGQPQHF
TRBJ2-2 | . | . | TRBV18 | TGTGCCAGCTCACCAAGACACCCCGACACCGGGGAGCTGTTTTTT | CASSPRHPDTGELFF
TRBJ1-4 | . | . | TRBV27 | TGTGCCAGCAGTTCTGACAGTAGAAGTAATGAAAAACTGTTTTTT | CASSSDSRSNEKLFF
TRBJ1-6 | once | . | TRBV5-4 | TGTGCCAGCAGCTTGAACCAGGGTCGGCTTAATTCACCCCTCCACTTT | CASSLNQGRLNSPLHF
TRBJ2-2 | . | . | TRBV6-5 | TGTGCCAGCAGCGAACTAGTTATGCAGGGGGAGCTGTTTTTT | CASSELVMQGELFF
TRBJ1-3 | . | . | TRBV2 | TGTGCCAGCAGTGAGGGGGGACGGGGATCCTTAAGCTCTGGAAACACCATATATTTT | CASSEGGRGSLSSGNTIYF
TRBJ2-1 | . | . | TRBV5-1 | TGCGCCAGCAGCCCTGGCGGGGCGGGGAATGAGCAGTTCTTC | CASSPGGAGNEQFF
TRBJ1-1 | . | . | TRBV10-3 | TGTGCCATCAGTGAGTCTAGCCTGGCGAACACTGAAGCTTTCTTT | CAISESSLANTEAFF
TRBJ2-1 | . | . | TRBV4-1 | TGCGCCAGCAGCCAAGTGAGTAGCCAGAATGAGCAGTTCTTC | CASSQVSSQNEQFF
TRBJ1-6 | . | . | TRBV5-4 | TGTGCCAGCAGCCAAGTTAGTAATAATTCACCCCTCCACTTT | CASSQVSNNSPLHF